The 27 T cell receptor beta chains below come from one sample, sequenced in a study of CD8 T cells in ankylosing spondylitis. Study-wide results and limits: Within ankylosing spondylitis blood, a TCR beta motif made up of roughly eight highly homologous variants appeared to be characteristic.

Their antigens remain unidentified. MiXCR was run by TCRdb on the 5' RACE reads, yielding one entry per CDR3 protein. The top ten clones hold roughly 3.5% of a sample with fewer than 550,000 distinct CDR3 sequences, about 5.7% of them seen once. The specimen sequenced was blood, either unsorted or a sorted T cell fraction (not recorded which). The receptors stem from a male donor with ankylosing spondylitis.

The table lists this clonotype with many counts. This sequence joins TRBV7-2 and TRBJ1-5; D gene ambiguous. The CDR3 consists of 14 residues. V was clipped by 3 bases and J by 3 bases, with 9 bases between them. Germline V gene lookup returns CDR1 SGHTA and CDR2 FQGNSA. The CDR3 sequence: CASSLYPNNQPQHF. The CDR3 DNA reads TGTGCCAGCAGCTTGTATCCAAACAATCAGCCCCAGCATTTT. The variable domain in full, completed from reference TRBV7-2 and TRBJ1-5, reads GAGVSQSPSNKVTEKGKDVELRCDPISGHTALYWYRQSLGQGLEFLIYFQGNSAPDKSGLPSDRFSAERTGGSVSTLTIQRTQQEDSAVYLCASSLYPNNQPQHFGDGTRLSIL.

This clonotype was counted at least ten times. The chain has TRBV27 and TRBJ2-5; tentative D call: TRBD2 (6 bases). Germline V gene sequence: CDR1 MNHEY, CDR2 SMNVEV (reference sequence). The V end lost 4 bases, the J end lost 4 bases, and 13 bases lay between the germline ends. The CDR3 spans 14 residues. The CDR3 protein is CASSSGGAGETQYF. The CDR3 DNA sequence: TGTGCCAGCAGTTCAGGCGGGGCTGGAGAGACCCAGTACTTC.

This clonotype has ten or more counts. The V and J genes are TRBV6-1 and TRBJ1-6; perhaps TRBD1 as D (6 bases). CDR1 and CDR2 from the germline V gene are MNHNS and SASEGT. The CDR3 loop spans 14 amino acids. V lost 3 bases and J 9 bases, leaving 12 bases between the germline ends. DNA of the CDR3: TGTGCCAGCAGTGAGACAGGTTCGGGTTCACCCCTCCACTTT. Its translation: CASSETGSGSPLHF.

The table lists this clonotype with many counts. The J gene is TRBJ2-1, the V gene TRBV6-2 or TRBV6-3; D could derive from TRBD1 or TRBD2 (5 bases each). Trimming removed 4 bases at V and 7 bases at J, with 20 bases between. The CDR3 is made up of 16 amino acids. The germline V gene has CDR1 MNHEY and CDR2 SVGEGT. CDR3 nucleotide sequence: TGTGCCAGCAGTTCCTTACGGGGACCTTGGGGGAATGAGCAGTTCTTC. Its protein is CASSSLRGPWGNEQFF.

In its sample, this clonotype was seen many times. This chain joins TRBV15 and TRBJ1-1, with unresolved D. CDR1 and CDR2 from the germline V gene are LNHNV and YYDKDF (reference sequence). The CDR3 is 13 residues long. Trimming removed 0 bases from V and 8 bases from J, with 10 bases in between. CDR3 sequence reads: CATSRDRRQEAFF. In nucleotides, the CDR3 is TGTGCCACCAGCAGAGATCGACGGCAAGAAGCTTTCTTT.

This clonotype was recorded at least ten times. The V and J genes are TRBV4-3 and TRBJ2-2; D gene uncertain. This CDR3 contains 17 residues. V gave up 1 base and J gave up 1 base, with 13 bases separating them. CDR1 and CDR2 (germline): LGHNA, YSLEER. The CDR3 nucleotides read TGCGCCAGCAGCCAAGTAATAGGCGGCGGGAACACCGGGGAGCTGTTTTTT. Its protein product is CASSQVIGGGNTGELFF.

This clonotype was counted between two and nine times. The chain has TRBV11-2 and TRBJ2-1; D may be TRBD2 (5 bases). From germline, CDR1 is SGHAT and CDR2 FQNNGV. The CDR3 is 16 amino acids. Deletions cut 6 bases from V and 0 bases from J, with 15 bases between. CDR3 bases: TGTGCCAGCAGGGATCTAGCTCCAAGCTCCTACAATGAGCAGTTCTTC. Translated: CASRDLAPSSYNEQFF.

The chain combines TRBV12-3 or TRBV12-4 with TRBJ2-2; 9 bases agree with TRBD1. The CDR3 has 15 residues. The V segment lost 1 base and the J segment 6 bases; nucleotides outside the gene matches: 3. The CDR3 sequence: CASSLGDREPGELFF. DNA of the CDR3: TGTGCCAGCAGTTTAGGGGACAGGGAACCCGGGGAGCTGTTTTTT.

This clonotype was recorded many times. The chain employs TRBV5-1 and TRBJ2-1; TRBD2 agrees at 7 bases. CDR1 is SGHRS, CDR2 YFSETQ, per germline. The CDR3 extends over 13 amino acids. The junction had 8 bases not matched to a gene; V was cut back by 6 bases and J by 8 bases. The CDR3 bases are TGCGCCAGCAAAACGCCTAGCGGCGATGAGCAGTTCTTC. The encoded protein is CASKTPSGDEQFF.

The chain employs TRBV21-1 and TRBJ1-5; TRBD1, as called in the table, went unchecked against the DNA. TRBV21-1 is given as a pseudogene. The CDR3 has 14 amino acids. The DNA for the CDR3 is TGTGCCAGCAGCCTCGGGGCGCCGGGTCAGCCCCAGCATTTT. It yields the protein CASSLGAPGQPQHF.

Ten or more counts support this clonotype. The rearrangement links TRBV5-1 to TRBJ2-1; 7 bases line up with TRBD2. This CDR3 comprises 15 residues. V was clipped by 0 bases and J by 6 bases; unmatched bases: 6. Germline V gene data show CDR1 as SGHRS and CDR2 as YFSETQ. In DNA form, the CDR3 reads TGCGCCAGCAGCTTGGGGGCGGGAGTTCTCAATGAGCAGTTCTTC. Protein product: CASSLGAGVLNEQFF.

This clonotype was detected ten times or more. The chain recombines TRBV20-1 with TRBJ1-3; no reliable D call. Germline V CDR1 and CDR2: DFQATT, SNEGSKA (reference sequence). The V end lost 1 base, the J end lost 0 bases, and 10 bases lay between the germline ends. There are 15 residues in the CDR3. CDR3 DNA: TGCAGTGCTAGAGTGGGCCGAAGCTCTGGAAACACCATATATTTT. Amino acid sequence: CSARVGRSSGNTIYF.

In its sample, this clonotype was seen many times. V is TRBV27 and J is TRBJ2-2; 8 nucleotides align to TRBD2. The CDR3 contains 15 residues. J gave up 7 bases and V 5 bases, and 9 bases lay outside the gene matches. CDR1 MNHEY and CDR2 SMNVEV come from the germline V gene (reference sequence). This chain's CDR3 is CASSTPAGGGGELFF. CDR3 DNA sequence: TGTGCCAGCAGTACCCCGGCGGGGGGAGGCGGGGAGCTGTTTTTT.

This clonotype was detected ten times or more. The genes are TRBV18 and TRBJ1-3; TRBD1 matches 9 bases. This CDR3 spans 16 amino acids. J gave up 1 base and V 5 bases, and 6 bases lay outside the gene matches. Per the germline V gene, CDR1 is KGHSH and CDR2 is LQKENI. The CDR3 DNA is TGTGCCAGCTCAACTCCGGGACAGGGATCTGGAAACACCATATATTTT. Its protein product is CASSTPGQGSGNTIYF.

This clonotype was counted ten times or more. This chain connects TRBV9 to TRBJ1-1; no firm D call. The germline V gene encodes CDR1 SGDLS and CDR2 YYNGEE. This CDR3 is built from 16 residues. Trimming shortened V by 0 bases and J by 1 base, and 13 bases separated the two germline ends. CDR3 sequence: CASSVDLRPENTEAFF. The CDR3 DNA reads TGTGCCAGCAGCGTAGACTTACGGCCGGAGAACACTGAAGCTTTCTTT. Drawing the rest from reference TRBV9 and TRBJ1-1, the complete variable domain is DSGVTQTPKHLITATGQRVTLRCSPRSGDLSVYWYQQSLDQGLQFLIQYYNGEERAKGNILERFSAQQFPDLHSELNLSSLELGDSALYFCASSVDLRPENTEAFFGQGTRLTVV.

This clonotype came up a few times. The chain couples TRBV27 to TRBJ2-4; TRBD2 aligns across 11 bases. The CDR3 has 14 amino acids. V lost 5 bases to trimming and J lost 14 bases; unmatched junction nucleotides: 11. The V gene's germline CDR1 is MNHEY and CDR2 SMNVEV (reference sequence). CDR3 residues: CASSPGTSGPGKYF. Written as DNA, the CDR3 is TGTGCCAGCAGTCCGGGGACTAGCGGCCCTGGGAAGTACTTC.

This clonotype came up many times. The chain recombines TRBV7-3 with TRBJ2-2; no firm D call. The CDR3 length is 11 residues. CDR1 and CDR2 (germline): SGHTA, FQGTGA. Trimming cost V 6 bases and J 4 bases, with 3 bases left between them. CDR3 DNA: TGTGCCAGCAGTGGCACCGGGGAGCTGTTTTTT. It is translated as CASSGTGELFF. Complete variable domain (other parts from reference TRBV7-3 and TRBJ2-2): GAGVSQTPSNKVTEKGKYVELRCDPISGHTALYWYRQSLGQGPEFLIYFQGTGAADDSGLPNDRFFAVRPEGSVSTLKIQRTERGDSAVYLCASSGTGELFFGEGSRLTVL.

In this sample, this clonotype turned up many times. This rearrangement joins TRBV7-3 to TRBJ2-7; D not certain. Trimming left V 4 bases short and J 5 bases short, with 12 bases between. Per germline, CDR1 SGHTA and CDR2 FQGTGA. This CDR3 has 13 amino acids. In nucleotides, the CDR3 is TGTGCCAGCAGCTCCACGGGCAGCAACGAGCAGTACTTC. Translating it yields CASSSTGSNEQYF.

This clonotype was counted only a few times. This sequence joins TRBV2 and TRBJ1-2; 7 bases are a match to TRBD1. The V gene end was trimmed by 6 bases and the J gene end by 8 bases; junction bases not matched to a gene: 9. Germline-derived CDR1 and CDR2 are SNHLY and FYNNEI. CDR3 length: 13 amino acids. The CDR3 nucleotides are TGTGCCAGCAGCGGTGACAGGGTGAACGGCTACACCTTC. It specifies CASSGDRVNGYTF.

This clonotype has only a few counts. The chain uses TRBV7-9 and TRBJ2-7; 7 bases are shared with TRBD2. The J segment lost 6 bases and the V segment lost 8 bases, leaving 13 bases of the junction unmatched. Looked up from germline, CDR1 is SEHNR and CDR2 is FQNEAQ (reference sequence). The CDR3 consists of 14 residues. The CDR3 is CASPPAEGGSEQYF. As DNA, the CDR3 is TGTGCCAGCCCCCCCGCGGAGGGAGGGTCCGAGCAGTACTTC. The full variable domain, rest sourced from reference TRBV7-9 and TRBJ2-7, is DTGVSQNPRHKITKRGQNVTFRCDPISEHNRLYWYRQTLGQGPEFLTYFQNEAQLEKSRLLSDRFSAERPKGSFSTLEIQRTEQGDSAMYLCASPPAEGGSEQYFGPGTRLTVT.

This clonotype was seen at least ten times. J is TRBJ1-4 and V is TRBV29-1, with 7 bases lining up with TRBD1. This CDR3 is 14 amino acids long. Germline lookup yields CDR1 SQVTM and CDR2 ANQGSEA. V gave up 0 bases and J gave up 7 bases; unmatched junction bases: 5. The CDR3 DNA reads as TGCAGCGTTGAAGATCTGGACAGGAGTGAAAAACTGTTTTTT. Protein: CSVEDLDRSEKLFF.

This clonotype was detected ten times or more. V usage is TRBV4-1 and J usage is TRBJ2-7; possible D gene TRBD1, 6 bases. This CDR3 has 17 amino acids. The germline gives CDR1 MGHRA, CDR2 YSYEKL. V was cut by 0 bases and J by 0 bases, with 15 bases left in between. The CDR3 DNA sequence: TGCGCCAGCAGCCAAGAAACAGGGCCCACATTCTCCTACGAGCAGTACTTC. As protein: CASSQETGPTFSYEQYF.

The V call is TRBV7-2, the J call TRBJ2-5; a weak D match, TRBD1 (5 bases). Trimming took 1 base from V and 3 from J, leaving 9 bases between them. CDR3 size: 14 residues. CDR1 and CDR2 from the germline V gene are SGHTA and FQGNSA. The CDR3 coding sequence is TGTGCCAGCAGCTTAGAAGGGGCGGAAGAGACCCAGTACTTC. Translating it yields CASSLEGAEETQYF.

This clonotype occurred many times. V and J are TRBV5-5 and TRBJ1-1, with D maybe TRBD1 (6 bases). Germline CDR1 SGHKS, CDR2 YYEKEE (reference sequence). V was cut by 2 bases and J by 0 bases, with 17 bases left in between. CDR3 size: 17 residues. The CDR3 DNA sequence: TGTGCCAGCAGCTTACTCCTGGCAGGGGACTTGAACACTGAAGCTTTCTTT. This sequence encodes CASSLLLAGDLNTEAFF. The entire variable domain, with the rest obtained from reference TRBV5-5 and TRBJ1-1, is as follows: DAGVTQSPTHLIKTRGQQVTLRCSPISGHKSVSWYQQVLGQGPQFIFQYYEKEERGRGNFPDRFSARQFPNYSSELNVNALLLGDSALYLCASSLLLAGDLNTEAFFGQGTRLTVV.

This clonotype was detected many times. The chain recombines TRBV28 with TRBJ2-1; no clear D gene. The germline V gene has CDR1 MDHEN and CDR2 SYDVKM. The length of the CDR3 is 12 residues. V lost 10 bases to trimming and J lost 4 bases, with 11 bases between them. The CDR3 protein is CATSGQYNEQFF. CDR3 nucleotides: TGTGCCACCTCCGGCCAATACAATGAGCAGTTCTTC.

This clonotype was seen a handful of times. The chain combines TRBV5-5 with TRBJ2-3; TRBD1 matches at 10 bases. The V gene's germline CDR1 is SGHKS and CDR2 YYEKEE (reference sequence). CDR3 length: 17 amino acids. The junction had 8 bases not matched to a gene; V was cut back by 0 bases and J by 4 bases. The CDR3 loop is CASSLALRDRGSDTQYF. The CDR3 DNA sequence: TGTGCCAGCAGCTTGGCCCTTCGGGACAGGGGTTCAGATACGCAGTATTTT.

This clonotype appeared many times. The chain combines TRBV28 with TRBJ2-2, with D unclear. V lost 6 bases, J lost 5 bases, and 13 bases lay in between. This CDR3 contains 14 residues. The V gene's germline CDR1 is MDHEN and CDR2 SYDVKM. The CDR3 region is CASRYPLGTGELFF. Written as DNA, the CDR3 is TGTGCCAGCAGATATCCCCTAGGGACCGGGGAGCTGTTTTTT.